This TCR beta chain was sequenced for a study of cytomegalovirus exposure and HLA in healthy donors. PCR involved 60 Vbeta and 13 Jbeta primers. TCRdb keeps only in-frame clones here, not all; method: immunoSEQ multiplex PCR. The sample carries about 140,000 clones, 80% recorded once. The length of the CDR3 is 15 residues. Germline CDR1 MNHEY, CDR2 SMNVEV (reference sequence). V lost 8 bases to trimming and J lost 1 base, with 12 bases between them. The chain links TRBV27 to TRBJ2-6, with unresolved D. The source material was PBMCs. This receptor was obtained from a man over 45 in good health and CMV-seronegative. The CDR3 reads CASSFSVSGANVLTF. DNA for the CDR3: TGTGCCAGCTCCTTCAGCGTATCTGGGGCCAACGTCCTGACTTTC. Together with reference TRBV27 and TRBJ2-6, the CDR3 gives the full variable domain: EAQVTQNPRYLITVTGKKLTVTCSQNMNHEYMSWYRQDPGLGLRQIYYSMNVEVTDKGDVPEGYKVSRKEKRNFPLILESPSPNQTSLYFCASSFSVSGANVLTFGAGSRLTVL.